The present entry profiles one T cell receptor beta chain with its context. Germline values: CDR1 SGHVS, CDR2 FNYEAQ. With V trimmed by 5 bases and J by 0 bases, 6 bases remained unmatched. The CDR3 sequence is 16 residues long. The data stem from a study of blood T cell repertoires in COVID-19. The assay was immunoSEQ multiplex PCR, and TCRdb's table has in-frame clones only and misses some. The sample carries 200,000 to 250,000 clones, 75% to 90% recorded once. Participant-reported clinical history was the basis for cohort assignment. V gene TRBV7-6 combines with J gene TRBJ2-1, with 8 bases identical to TRBD2. The receptor was isolated from a woman aged 30 to 39 who had been exposed to COVID-19. The sequenced sample was PBMCs or T cells enriched from blood (not recorded which). CDR3 DNA: TGTGCCAGCAGCCAACTGAGCGGGAGCTCCTACAATGAGCAGTTCTTC. This sequence encodes CASSQLSGSSYNEQFF.